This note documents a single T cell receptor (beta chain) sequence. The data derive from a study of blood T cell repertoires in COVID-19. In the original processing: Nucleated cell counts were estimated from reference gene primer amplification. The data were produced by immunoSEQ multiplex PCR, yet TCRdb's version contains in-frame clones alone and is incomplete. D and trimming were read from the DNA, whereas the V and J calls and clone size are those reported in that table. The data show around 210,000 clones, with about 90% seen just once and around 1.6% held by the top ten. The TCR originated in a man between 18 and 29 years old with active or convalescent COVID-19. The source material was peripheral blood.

CDR3: CASSESRDSSYEQYF. CDR3 coding DNA: TGTGCCAGCAGCGAAAGCCGGGACAGCTCCTACGAGCAGTACTTC. The rearrangement uses TRBV7-2 and TRBJ2-7; 7 bases align to TRBD1. The germline CDR1 and CDR2 sequences are SGHTA and FQGNSA. Trimming cost V 5 bases and J 0 bases; bases outside gene matches: 7. The length of the CDR3 is 15 residues.